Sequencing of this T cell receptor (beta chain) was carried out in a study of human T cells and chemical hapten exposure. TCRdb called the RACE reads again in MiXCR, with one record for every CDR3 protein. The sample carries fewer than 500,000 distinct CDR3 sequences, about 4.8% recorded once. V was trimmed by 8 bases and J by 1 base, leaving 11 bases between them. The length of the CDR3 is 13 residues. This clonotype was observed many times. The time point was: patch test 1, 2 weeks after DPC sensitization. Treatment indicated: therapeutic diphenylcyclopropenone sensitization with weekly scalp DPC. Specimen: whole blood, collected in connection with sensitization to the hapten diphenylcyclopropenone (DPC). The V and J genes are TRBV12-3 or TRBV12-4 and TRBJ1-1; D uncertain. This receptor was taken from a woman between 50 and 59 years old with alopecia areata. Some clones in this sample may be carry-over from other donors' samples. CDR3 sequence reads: CASCPLANTEAFF. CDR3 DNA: TGTGCCAGCTGTCCCCTGGCGAACACTGAAGCTTTCTTT.